This entry lists 27 T cell receptor beta chains sequenced from one sample in a study of blood T cell repertoires in COVID-19. TCRdb's table, derived via immunoSEQ multiplex PCR, lists solely in-frame clones and lacks some. The sample includes some 410,000 clones, 88% of them seen just once. The sequencing input was PBMCs or T cells enriched from blood (not recorded which). These receptor sequences come from a woman in her thirties with acute COVID-19.

The sample holds a few counts of this clone. The CDR3 protein is CASSLSRRVDNSPLHF. The CDR3 DNA reads TGTGCCAGCAGTTTATCGAGGAGGGTAGATAATTCACCCCTCCACTTT. The rearrangement joins TRBV27 to TRBJ1-6; D ambiguous. This CDR3 is 16 amino acids long. Germline V lookup: CDR1 MNHEY, CDR2 SMNVEV (reference sequence). With 0 bases removed from V and 5 bases from J, the gap between germline ends came to 11 bases.

This chain joins TRBV7-3 and TRBJ1-6, with TRBD1 identical over 10 bases. This CDR3 region has 15 residues. V was clipped by 5 bases and J by 9 bases; unmatched bases: 7. Germline V gives CDR1 SGHTA, CDR2 FQGTGA. CDR3 sequence reads: CASSLGQGFSSPLHF. CDR3 DNA: TGTGCCAGCAGCCTGGGACAGGGGTTTAGTTCACCCCTCCACTTT.

The chain carries TRBV3-1 (or the pseudogene TRBV3-2) and TRBJ2-3, with 10 nucleotides matching TRBD2. The CDR3 totals 16 residues. Germline V gives CDR1 LGHDT, CDR2 YNNKEL (reference sequence). Trimming cost V 2 bases and J 3 bases; bases outside gene matches: 5. Written as DNA, the CDR3 is TGTGCCAGCAGCCAATCCCTAGCGGGGGTTACAGATACGCAGTATTTT. This codes for CASSQSLAGVTDTQYF.

The chain links TRBV10-3 to TRBJ2-3, with a possible D match to TRBD1 (6 bases). Germline CDR1 reads ENHRY; CDR2 reads SYGVKD. The CDR3 runs 14 residues. V lost 4 bases to trimming and J lost 4 bases, with 12 bases between them. The CDR3 region is CAISAKEGADTQYF. CDR3 coding DNA: TGTGCCATCAGTGCCAAAGAGGGGGCAGATACGCAGTATTTT.

The chain couples TRBV27 to TRBJ1-4; 9 nucleotides agree with TRBD1. Trimming took 1 base from V and 10 from J; bases not matched to a gene: 4. This CDR3 is 14 amino acids long. Germline V gene data show CDR1 as MNHEY and CDR2 as SMNVEV (reference sequence). CDR3: CASSLFLTGGKLFF. CDR3 bases: TGTGCCAGCAGTTTATTCTTGACAGGGGGAAAACTGTTTTTT. Based on the CDR3 plus reference TRBV27 and TRBJ1-4, the full variable domain is EAQVTQNPRYLITVTGKKLTVTCSQNMNHEYMSWYRQDPGLGLRQIYYSMNVEVTDKGDVPEGYKVSRKEKRNFPLILESPSPNQTSLYFCASSLFLTGGKLFFGSGTQLSVL.

This clone was observed once. The chain links TRBV7-9 to TRBJ1-2; 10 bases agree with TRBD1. CDR3 size: 15 residues. V trimming: 4 bases; J trimming: 3 bases; junction bases outside the gene matches: 5. The V gene's germline CDR1 is SEHNR and CDR2 FQNEAQ (reference sequence). The CDR3, as DNA: TGTGCCAGCAGCTATCCAGGACAGGGGGACTATGGCTACACCTTC. Amino acid sequence: CASSYPGQGDYGYTF.

In its sample, this clone was seen a few times. The gene calls are TRBV2 and TRBJ2-7; the D is unclear. The CDR3 is 13 residues long. Looked up from germline, CDR1 is SNHLY and CDR2 is FYNNEI. V shed 1 base and J shed 6 bases, with 10 bases lying between them. DNA of the CDR3: TGTGCCAGCAGTGAAGTCAAATCGGGCGAGCAGTACTTC. As protein: CASSEVKSGEQYF.

This clone has more than one count but fewer than ten. The gene calls are TRBV25-1 and TRBJ1-4, with 9 bases lining up with TRBD1. Per the germline V gene, CDR1 is MGHDK and CDR2 is SYGVNS. There are 15 residues in the CDR3. The V and J ends lost 3 bases and 7 bases, in that order; junction bases with no gene match: 6. CDR3 region: CASSEPGTGIEKLFF. The DNA for the CDR3 is TGTGCCAGCAGTGAGCCCGGGACAGGGATTGAAAAACTGTTTTTT.

This clone was counted between two and nine times. The CDR3 loop reads CASRRPGTGELFF. CDR3 bases: TGTGCCAGCAGACGACCAGGGACCGGGGAGCTGTTTTTT. The chain links TRBV6-5 to TRBJ2-2; TRBD1 might be the D (5 bases). Germline V lookup: CDR1 MNHEY, CDR2 SVGAGI. The CDR3 is 13 residues long. Trimming took off 6 bases at V and 5 bases at J, with 10 bases between the two ends.

This chain links TRBV20-1 with TRBJ1-2, with D possibly being TRBD1 (5 bases). The ends were cut back, 5 bases at V and 5 bases at J, with 9 bases in the middle. The CDR3 sequence is 11 residues long. In germline, CDR1 is DFQATT, CDR2 SNEGSKA (reference sequence). The CDR3, as DNA: TGCAGTGCTTCCGGGGGGTATGGCTACACCTTC. Translation: CSASGGYGYTF.

This chain joins TRBV2 and TRBJ1-1; 8 nucleotides align to TRBD1. CDR3 length: 14 amino acids. After removal of 6 bases from V and 1 base from J, the junction contained 4 bases not matched to a gene. Germline V gives CDR1 SNHLY, CDR2 FYNNEI. CDR3 loop: CASRAGTGNTEAFF. Written as DNA, the CDR3 is TGTGCCAGCAGAGCCGGGACAGGGAACACTGAAGCTTTCTTT.

The rearrangement uses TRBV9 and TRBJ2-3; D may be TRBD1 (7 bases). The CDR3 runs to 16 residues. CDR1 SGDLS and CDR2 YYNGEE come from the germline V gene. V shed 2 bases and J shed 2 bases, with 15 bases lying between them. CDR3 protein: CASSVRQGGLTDTQYF. CDR3 coding DNA: TGTGCCAGCAGCGTTAGGCAGGGGGGCCTCACAGATACGCAGTATTTT. The whole variable domain, remainder taken from reference TRBV9 and TRBJ2-3, is DSGVTQTPKHLITATGQRVTLRCSPRSGDLSVYWYQQSLDQGLQFLIQYYNGEERAKGNILERFSAQQFPDLHSELNLSSLELGDSALYFCASSVRQGGLTDTQYFGPGTRLTVL.

The rearrangement joins TRBV9 to TRBJ2-2, with D perhaps TRBD1 (6 bases). The germline V and J ends were trimmed by 3 bases and 1 base, with 13 bases remaining between them. The CDR3 sequence is 16 residues long. The germline gives CDR1 SGDLS, CDR2 YYNGEE. CDR3 amino acids: CASSGMMGQNTGELFF. Written as DNA, the CDR3 is TGTGCCAGCAGCGGGATGATGGGACAGAACACCGGGGAGCTGTTTTTT.

This clone turned up a few times. The V call is TRBV6-6, the J call TRBJ1-5; TRBD1 might be the D (6 bases). Germline loops: CDR1 MNHNY, CDR2 SVGAGI (reference sequence). V was cut by 6 bases and J by 0 bases, with 12 bases left in between. The CDR3 is 15 residues long. The CDR3 spells CASRDTGNSNQPQHF. CDR3 DNA sequence: TGTGCCAGCAGGGACACAGGGAATAGCAATCAGCCCCAGCATTTT.

This chain joins TRBV24-1 and TRBJ1-2; no clear D gene. The CDR3 loop spans 14 amino acids. The ends were cut back, 4 bases at V and 0 bases at J, with 8 bases in the middle. Germline CDR1 is KGHDR and CDR2 is SFDVKD. CDR3 in DNA: TGTGCCACCAGTGACCCAATAGCTAACTATGGCTACACCTTC. Residues: CATSDPIANYGYTF.

The chain combines TRBV2 with TRBJ1-5, with a possible D match to TRBD1 (5 bases). Germline values: CDR1 SNHLY, CDR2 FYNNEI. V was shortened by 8 bases and J by 6 bases, with 14 bases between the two germline ends. The CDR3 sequence is 13 residues long. The DNA for the CDR3 is TGTGCCAGCCTCCAGGGTTTGGGTCAGCCCCAGCATTTT. It encodes CASLQGLGQPQHF.

The chain carries TRBV7-8 and TRBJ2-1; D perhaps matches TRBD1 (5 bases). This CDR3 spans 15 amino acids. Germline loops: CDR1 SGHVS, CDR2 FQNEAQ. V was cut by 5 bases and J by 4 bases, with 15 bases left in between. In DNA, the CDR3 is TGTGCCAGCAGCGATCGACAGATTCAGTACAATGAGCAGTTCTTC. Its translation: CASSDRQIQYNEQFF.

The CDR3: CASSYRTGDNQPQHF. CDR3 DNA sequence: TGTGCCAGCAGCTATAGGACAGGTGACAATCAGCCCCAGCATTTT. The V and J genes are TRBV11-2 and TRBJ1-5, with 7 nucleotides matching TRBD1. J was trimmed by 3 bases and V by 4 bases; bases with no gene match: 6. Germline-derived CDR1 and CDR2 are SGHAT and FQNNGV. CDR3 length: 15 amino acids.

This clone occurred once. V and J are TRBV2 and TRBJ1-5; maybe TRBD1 (6 bases). The CDR3 has 16 amino acids. Trimming cost V 5 bases and J 0 bases, with 14 bases left between them. The germline V gene encodes CDR1 SNHLY and CDR2 FYNNEI. Here the CDR3 reads CASSWGLTGSNQPQHF. CDR3 sequence (DNA): TGTGCCAGCAGTTGGGGGCTAACAGGTAGCAATCAGCCCCAGCATTTT.

This chain uses TRBV18 with TRBJ2-1; TRBD1 matches at 7 bases. The CDR3 sequence is 12 residues long. Germline CDR1 and CDR2: KGHSH and LQKENI. The V segment lost 3 bases and the J segment 10 bases; nucleotides outside the gene matches: 3. The CDR3 region is CASSPQDREQFF. Written as DNA, the CDR3 is TGTGCCAGCTCACCGCAGGACAGGGAGCAGTTCTTC. The full variable domain, completed using reference TRBV18 and TRBJ2-1, is NAGVMQNPRHLVRRRGQEARLRCSPMKGHSHVYWYRQLPEEGLKFMVYLQKENIIDESGMPKERFSAEFPKEGPSILRIQQVVRGDSAAYFCASSPQDREQFFGPGTRLTVL.

The V call is TRBV27, the J call TRBJ1-5; tentative D call: TRBD1 (5 bases). Germline V gene lookup returns CDR1 MNHEY and CDR2 SMNVEV (reference sequence). The V and J ends lost 1 base and 3 bases respectively, with 10 bases between them. This CDR3 comprises 15 residues. CDR3: CASSLFGAFNQPQHF. The CDR3 DNA sequence: TGTGCCAGCAGTTTATTTGGGGCCTTCAATCAGCCCCAGCATTTT.

V is TRBV24-1 and J is TRBJ2-1; TRBD2 is a possible D gene (7 bases). V was pared by 9 bases and J by 9 bases, with 17 bases between. This CDR3 has 13 residues. CDR1 and CDR2 from the germline V gene are KGHDR and SFDVKD. This CDR3 reads CATSLRGGGEQFF. CDR3 nucleotides: TGTGCCACCTCCTTGAGGGGGGGCGGTGAGCAGTTCTTC.

J is TRBJ1-6 and V is TRBV4-3; 7 nucleotides match TRBD1. Germline V gene lookup returns CDR1 LGHNA and CDR2 YSLEER. Trimming at V came to 1 base and at J to 10 bases, leaving 7 bases not matched to a gene. The CDR3 sequence is 15 residues long. The CDR3 sequence: CASSQVGQEGSPLHF. CDR3 nucleotides: TGCGCCAGCAGCCAAGTAGGACAGGAAGGGTCACCCCTCCACTTT.

This CDR3 reads CSGLGVSDTQYF. The CDR3 DNA reads as TGCAGCGGACTAGGTGTGTCAGATACGCAGTATTTT. This chain links TRBV29-1 with TRBJ2-3, with D maybe TRBD2 (6 bases). CDR1 is SQVTM, CDR2 ANQGSEA, per germline. Trimming left V 7 bases short and J 4 bases short, with 12 bases between. This CDR3 spans 12 amino acids.

The rearrangement joins TRBV7-2 to TRBJ2-1; D unclear. Between the trimmed V and J ends, which lost 2 bases and 3 bases, there was a span of 8 bases. The CDR3 has 14 residues. From germline, CDR1 is SGHTA and CDR2 FQGNSA. CDR3 loop: CASSLSPSYNEQFF. As DNA, the CDR3 is TGTGCCAGCAGCTTATCTCCCAGCTACAATGAGCAGTTCTTC.

The chain uses TRBV24-1 and TRBJ2-1; no clear D gene. This CDR3 comprises 16 residues. Deletions cut 1 base from V and 0 bases from J, with 9 bases between. Germline V lookup: CDR1 KGHDR, CDR2 SFDVKD. For the CDR3, the DNA is TGTGCCACCAGTGATTTATCGGGTCCCTCCTACAATGAGCAGTTCTTC. The encoded protein is CATSDLSGPSYNEQFF.

J is TRBJ1-1 and V is TRBV10-3, with TRBD1 matching 10 bases. CDR3 size: 15 residues. Trimming took 3 bases from V and 6 from J; bases not matched to a gene: 7. Germline lookup yields CDR1 ENHRY and CDR2 SYGVKD. The CDR3 is CAISDPGTGVAEAFF. The CDR3 DNA is TGTGCCATCAGTGACCCAGGGACAGGGGTCGCTGAAGCTTTCTTT.